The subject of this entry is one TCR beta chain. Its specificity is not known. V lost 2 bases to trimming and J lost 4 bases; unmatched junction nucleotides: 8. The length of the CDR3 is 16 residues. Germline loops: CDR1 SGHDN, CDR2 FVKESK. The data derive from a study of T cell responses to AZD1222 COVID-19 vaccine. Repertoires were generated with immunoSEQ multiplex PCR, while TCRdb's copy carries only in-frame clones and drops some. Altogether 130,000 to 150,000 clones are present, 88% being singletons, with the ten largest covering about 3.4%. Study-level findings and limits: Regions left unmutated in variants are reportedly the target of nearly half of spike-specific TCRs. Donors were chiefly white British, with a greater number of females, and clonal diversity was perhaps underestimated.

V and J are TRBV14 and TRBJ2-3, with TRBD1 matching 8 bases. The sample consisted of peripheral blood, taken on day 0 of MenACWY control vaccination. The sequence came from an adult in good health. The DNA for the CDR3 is TGTGCCAGCAGCCAACCGGACAGGGCTAAGCCAGATACGCAGTATTTT. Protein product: CASSQPDRAKPDTQYF.